One and the same sample provided the 10 T cell receptor beta chains below, sequenced in a study of blood T cell repertoires in COVID-19. Assay: immunoSEQ multiplex PCR; the TCRdb copy retains only in-frame clones and omits some. The sample records around 170,000 clones, about 81% being singletons. Input material: peripheral blood. The source is a woman of 80 years or more with COVID-19, enrolled during active disease.

The genes are TRBV6-5 and TRBJ1-2; possibly TRBD1 for D (5 bases). V shed 8 bases and J shed 3 bases, with 19 bases lying between them. From germline, CDR1 is MNHEY and CDR2 SVGAGI. The length of the CDR3 is 15 residues. CDR3 region: CASGPRAAWDYGYTF. CDR3 sequence (DNA): TGTGCCAGCGGGCCCAGGGCGGCATGGGACTATGGCTACACCTTC.

Only one count was recorded for this clone. The rearrangement uses TRBV5-8 and TRBJ1-2; unclear D gene. The CDR3 length is 15 residues. The ends were cut back, 2 bases at V and 4 bases at J, with 15 bases in the middle. CDR1 and CDR2 (germline): SGHTS, YDEGEE. The CDR3 DNA reads TGTGCCAGCAGCTTTTCAGCGTTCGCATTCTATGGCTACACCTTC. As protein: CASSFSAFAFYGYTF.

This clone was counted once. The chain couples TRBV14 to TRBJ2-2, with TRBD1 matching over 9 bases. Germline loops: CDR1 SGHDN, CDR2 FVKESK. The junction had 9 bases not matched to a gene; V was cut back by 5 bases and J by 5 bases. CDR3 size: 16 residues. The CDR3 is CASSIYRGRRTGELFF. The CDR3 DNA is TGTGCCAGCAGCATCTACAGGGGGCGAAGAACCGGGGAGCTGTTTTTT.

V and J are TRBV10-3 and TRBJ2-2, with 7 bases lining up with TRBD1. The CDR3 has 18 residues. With 10 bases clipped from V and 0 bases from J, the junction kept 17 bases outside the gene matches. The V gene's germline CDR1 is ENHRY and CDR2 SYGVKD. Here the CDR3 DNA reads TGTGCCACCACTCGTCCACCCGGGACAGACTCGAACACCGGGGAGCTGTTTTTT. It is translated as CATTRPPGTDSNTGELFF.

This clone was seen once. The V and J genes are TRBV7-2 and TRBJ2-3; maybe TRBD2 (6 bases). CDR3 length: 14 residues. V was shortened by 5 bases and J by 6 bases, with 15 bases between the two germline ends. Per germline, CDR1 SGHTA and CDR2 FQGNSA. This CDR3 reads CASSLQRVADTQYF. The CDR3 region has the DNA TGTGCCAGCAGCCTCCAGCGGGTCGCGGATACGCAGTATTTT.

The table lists this clone with a count of one. This rearrangement joins TRBV27 to TRBJ1-2; tentative D call: TRBD1 (6 bases). CDR1 and CDR2 (germline): MNHEY, SMNVEV (reference sequence). V gave up 7 bases and J gave up 2 bases, with 23 bases separating them. The CDR3 consists of 17 residues. Here the CDR3 DNA reads TGTGCCAGCACCTCTACCTTTCGGCAGGGGATGAACTATGGCTACACCTTC. This encodes CASTSTFRQGMNYGYTF.

V is TRBV28 and J is TRBJ2-7; tentatively, D is TRBD1 (5 bases). CDR3 length equals 17 residues. Trimming removed 6 bases at V and 4 bases at J, with 25 bases between. CDR1 MDHEN and CDR2 SYDVKM come from the germline V gene. This CDR3 is CASSSLGARGDLYEQYF. In DNA, the CDR3 is TGTGCCAGCAGCTCGCTTGGGGCCAGAGGAGATTTATACGAGCAGTACTTC. Supplemented by reference TRBV28 and TRBJ2-7, the full variable domain reads DVKVTQSSRYLVKRTGEKVFLECVQDMDHENMFWYRQDPGLGLRLIYFSYDVKMKEKGDIPEGYSVSREKKERFSLILESASTNQTSMYLCASSSLGARGDLYEQYFGPGTRLTVT.

The V and J genes are TRBV7-9 and TRBJ2-5; 12 bases align to TRBD2. The CDR3 covers 15 residues. In germline, CDR1 is SEHNR, CDR2 FQNEAQ (reference sequence). Trimming cost V 5 bases and J 0 bases; bases outside gene matches: 1. The CDR3 reads CASSRTSGDQETQYF. The CDR3 DNA is TGTGCCAGCAGCCGGACTAGCGGGGACCAAGAGACCCAGTACTTC.

The gene calls are TRBV29-1 and TRBJ1-1; 8 nucleotides line up with TRBD1. V trimming: 7 bases; J trimming: 2 bases; junction bases outside the gene matches: 3. CDR3 length equals 12 residues. Germline CDR1 reads SQVTM; CDR2 reads ANQGSEA. The CDR3 DNA reads TGCAGCGGGGGACAGGTCAACACTGAAGCTTTCTTT. Amino acids: CSGGQVNTEAFF. Complete variable domain (other parts from reference TRBV29-1 and TRBJ1-1): SAVISQKPSRDICQRGTSLTIQCQVDSQVTMMFWYRQQPGQSLTLIATANQGSEATYESGFVIDKFPISRPNLTFSTLTVSNMSPEDSSIYLCSGGQVNTEAFFGQGTRLTVV.

The rearrangement uses TRBV21-1 and TRBJ2-4; the listed D gene, TRBD2, was not tested against the DNA. TRBV21-1 is designated a pseudogene. The CDR3 covers 18 residues. DNA for the CDR3: TGTGCCAGCAGCAATAGGACTAGCGGGAGTGAGTCCAAAAACATTCAGTACTTC. Its protein product is CASSNRTSGSESKNIQYF.